This entry lists 24 T cell receptor beta chains sequenced from one sample in a study of control samples from healthy donors and cancer patients. The table came from immunoSEQ multiplex PCR; TCRdb's copy has only in-frame clones and leaves some out. The sample yields 80,000 or so clones, 92% seen once. The sample taken for sequencing was blood. These TCRs come from a woman aged 55-69 years in good health.

The chain uses TRBV15 and TRBJ2-1; 7 bases agree with TRBD1. J was trimmed by 3 bases and V by 3 bases; bases with no gene match: 8. The CDR3 totals 16 residues. Looked up from germline, CDR1 is LNHNV and CDR2 is YYDKDF (reference sequence). The DNA of the CDR3 is TGTGCCACCAGCAGGGACCGGGACAGCCTCTACAATGAGCAGTTCTTC. It codes for CATSRDRDSLYNEQFF.

The V gene is TRBV5-6, the J gene TRBJ1-6, with D unresolved. The CDR3 consists of 15 residues. Trimming removed 2 bases at V and 7 bases at J, with 13 bases between. Germline CDR1 and CDR2: SGHDT and YYEEEE. The CDR3 DNA reads TGTGCCAGCAGCTTTGGACGGATGCCAAATTCACCCCTCCACTTT. Amino acids: CASSFGRMPNSPLHF.

The chain couples TRBV19 to TRBJ1-5; D gene unclear. Trimming left V 5 bases short and J 0 bases short, with 14 bases between. The CDR3 length is 16 residues. Germline-derived CDR1 and CDR2 are LNHDA and SQIVND (reference sequence). The CDR3 coding sequence is TGTGCCAGTAGTGGGGTCAGAGCATATAGCAATCAGCCCCAGCATTTT. Translated: CASSGVRAYSNQPQHF.

The chain carries TRBV19 and TRBJ2-1; 10 nucleotides line up with TRBD2. From germline, CDR1 is LNHDA and CDR2 SQIVND (reference sequence). J lost 0 bases, V lost 1 base, and 3 bases had no gene match. The CDR3 covers 17 residues. The CDR3: CASSIGTSGRSYNEQFF. CDR3 DNA sequence: TGTGCCAGTAGTATAGGGACTAGCGGTCGCTCCTACAATGAGCAGTTCTTC.

V usage is TRBV24-1 and J usage is TRBJ2-3; 8 bases match TRBD2. The J segment lost 2 bases and the V segment lost 4 bases, leaving 10 bases of the junction unmatched. Germline V CDR1 and CDR2: KGHDR, SFDVKD. This CDR3 has 17 amino acids. The CDR3 is CATSDSGLAVHTDTQYF. The DNA of the CDR3 is TGTGCCACCAGTGACTCCGGACTAGCTGTCCACACAGATACGCAGTATTTT.

The chain is built from TRBV18 and TRBJ2-7; D gene unclear. V lost 5 bases and J 3 bases, leaving 14 bases between the germline ends. The V gene's germline CDR1 is KGHSH and CDR2 LQKENI. CDR3 size: 14 residues. For the CDR3, the DNA is TGTGCCAGCTCAGGACGACCACTCGACTACGAGCAGTACTTC. It encodes CASSGRPLDYEQYF.

The J gene is TRBJ2-2, the V gene TRBV11-2; TRBD1 agrees at 7 bases. The CDR3 covers 14 residues. The V segment lost 6 bases and the J segment 0 bases; nucleotides outside the gene matches: 1. From germline, CDR1 is SGHAT and CDR2 FQNNGV. CDR3 protein: CASRTGANTGELFF. The CDR3 coding sequence is TGTGCCAGCAGAACAGGGGCGAACACCGGGGAGCTGTTTTTT.

The V call is TRBV3-1 (or the pseudogene TRBV3-2), the J call TRBJ2-3; TRBD2 matches at 14 bases. Germline lookup yields CDR1 LGHDT and CDR2 YNNKEL (reference sequence). Trimming cost V 4 bases and J 4 bases; bases outside gene matches: 7. This CDR3 comprises 17 residues. CDR3 sequence: CASSPPAGLAGADTQYF. CDR3 DNA sequence: TGTGCCAGCAGCCCCCCAGCGGGACTAGCGGGAGCAGATACGCAGTATTTT.

The rearrangement links TRBV10-1 to TRBJ2-5; perhaps TRBD2 as D (7 bases). This CDR3 spans 14 amino acids. V gave up 0 bases and J gave up 7 bases, with 12 bases separating them. Germline CDR1 and CDR2: WNHNN and SYGVQD (reference sequence). As DNA, the CDR3 is TGCGCCAGCAGTGAGTCTGTGGGAGGGGGGACCCAGTACTTC. Residues: CASSESVGGGTQYF.

This chain joins TRBV7-9 and TRBJ2-5; D not resolved. The CDR3 is made up of 14 amino acids. Between the trimmed V and J ends, which lost 3 bases and 2 bases, there was a span of 10 bases. Germline lookup yields CDR1 SEHNR and CDR2 FQNEAQ (reference sequence). CDR3 DNA: TGTGCCAGCAGCTTCCCCAAGAGTCAAGAGACCCAGTACTTC. It translates to CASSFPKSQETQYF. Based on the CDR3 plus reference TRBV7-9 and TRBJ2-5, the full variable domain is DTGVSQNPRHKITKRGQNVTFRCDPISEHNRLYWYRQTLGQGPEFLTYFQNEAQLEKSRLLSDRFSAERPKGSFSTLEIQRTEQGDSAMYLCASSFPKSQETQYFGPGTRLLVL.

V is TRBV19 and J is TRBJ1-4; TRBD1 aligns across 9 bases. V trimming: 6 bases; J trimming: 3 bases; junction bases outside the gene matches: 11. The V gene's germline CDR1 is LNHDA and CDR2 SQIVND (reference sequence). This CDR3 has 17 amino acids. The CDR3 here is CASSPPGQGTPNEKLFF. CDR3 DNA: TGTGCCAGTAGCCCACCGGGACAGGGAACTCCTAATGAAAAACTGTTTTTT.

As to this clone: Other DNA sequences from this sample encode an identical CDR3 as well. The chain combines TRBV6-5 with TRBJ1-2, with D unresolved. V shed 7 bases and J shed 4 bases, with 16 bases lying between them. The CDR3 totals 14 residues. The germline CDR1 and CDR2 sequences are MNHEY and SVGAGI. The CDR3 DNA sequence: TGTGCCAGCACCCCAAATGGAGGTCTCTATGGCTACACCTTC. This gives the protein CASTPNGGLYGYTF.

The chain couples TRBV6-1 to TRBJ1-6, with TRBD1 as a possible D gene (6 bases). The germline V gene encodes CDR1 MNHNS and CDR2 SASEGT. Trimming left V 2 bases short and J 13 bases short, with 12 bases between. This CDR3 has 13 amino acids. This chain's CDR3 is CASSESPGAPLHF. The CDR3 bases are TGTGCCAGCAGTGAATCCCCAGGGGCGCCCCTCCACTTT.

The V and J genes are TRBV5-1 and TRBJ2-2, with 8 bases aligning to TRBD2. The junction had 6 bases not matched to a gene; V was cut back by 1 base and J by 4 bases. The CDR3 has 16 residues. CDR1 and CDR2 (germline): SGHRS, YFSETQ. The CDR3 coding sequence is TGCGCCAGCAGCTTGCGGGGGGGATCTTCCACCGGGGAGCTGTTTTTT. Translated: CASSLRGGSSTGELFF.

The rearrangement uses TRBV7-2 and TRBJ1-6; D is perhaps TRBD1 (6 bases). V shed 6 bases and J shed 0 bases, with 12 bases lying between them. The CDR3 sequence is 16 residues long. The germline V gene encodes CDR1 SGHTA and CDR2 FQGNSA. The CDR3 is CASRKTGSSYNSPLHF. The CDR3 nucleotides are TGTGCCAGCAGGAAAACAGGGAGCTCCTATAATTCACCCCTCCACTTT.

This chain connects TRBV28 to TRBJ2-1; D may be TRBD2 (5 bases). CDR1 is MDHEN, CDR2 SYDVKM, per germline. The CDR3 loop spans 14 amino acids. With 6 bases removed from V and 8 bases from J, the gap between germline ends came to 17 bases. CDR3 in DNA: TGTGCCAGCAGCGGGAACCCAGCAAGGGATGAGCAGTTCTTC. This codes for CASSGNPARDEQFF.

The chain recombines TRBV15 with TRBJ2-5; TRBD1 might be the D (6 bases). The CDR3 runs 14 residues. Deletions cut 4 bases from V and 6 bases from J, with 15 bases between. Germline V lookup: CDR1 LNHNV, CDR2 YYDKDF (reference sequence). CDR3 loop: CATSTGAGEKTQYF. The CDR3 nucleotides read TGTGCCACCAGCACCGGGGCAGGGGAGAAGACCCAGTACTTC.

The rearrangement links TRBV19 to TRBJ1-5; unclear D gene. This CDR3 has 14 residues. V lost 7 bases and J lost 6, with 16 bases in between. In germline, CDR1 is LNHDA, CDR2 SQIVND (reference sequence). Here the CDR3 reads CASMGGLGRQPQHF. CDR3 nucleotide sequence: TGTGCCAGTATGGGAGGGCTTGGGCGTCAGCCCCAGCATTTT.

The V gene is TRBV2, the J gene TRBJ1-3; D perhaps matches TRBD1 (5 bases). There are 16 residues in the CDR3. V was shortened by 0 bases and J by 0 bases, with 9 bases between the two germline ends. Germline CDR1 SNHLY, CDR2 FYNNEI. The chain's CDR3 is CASSEARGGSGNTIYF. Here the CDR3 DNA reads TGTGCCAGCAGTGAAGCGCGCGGGGGCTCTGGAAACACCATATATTTT.

The V call is TRBV18, the J call TRBJ1-1; no clear D gene. Germline CDR1 is KGHSH and CDR2 is LQKENI. V was cut by 2 bases and J by 1 base, with 11 bases left in between. CDR3 length equals 15 residues. CDR3 in amino acids: CASSPSQVENTEAFF. CDR3 sequence (DNA): TGTGCCAGCTCACCAAGTCAGGTGGAGAACACTGAAGCTTTCTTT.

The rearrangement uses TRBV19 and TRBJ1-6, with TRBD1 matching 12 bases. Germline CDR1 reads LNHDA; CDR2 reads SQIVND (reference sequence). After removal of 5 bases from V and 7 bases from J, the junction contained 6 bases not matched to a gene. The CDR3 contains 16 residues. The CDR3 is CASSPPGQGANSPLHF. DNA of the CDR3: TGTGCCAGTAGTCCGCCGGGACAGGGGGCAAATTCACCCCTCCACTTT.

The rearrangement joins TRBV5-4 to TRBJ2-3; possibly TRBD2 for D (5 bases). Germline V gene sequence: CDR1 SGHNT, CDR2 YYREEE (reference sequence). The V end was cut by 1 base, the J end by 3 bases, with 9 bases between. The CDR3 has 14 amino acids. The CDR3 loop reads CASSLYSGTDTQYF. The CDR3 region has the DNA TGTGCCAGCAGCTTGTACAGCGGAACAGATACGCAGTATTTT.

This clone is a singleton in its sample. The chain is built from TRBV19 and TRBJ2-5, with TRBD1 as a possible D gene (6 bases). The germline CDR1 and CDR2 sequences are LNHDA and SQIVND (reference sequence). There are 16 residues in the CDR3. V dropped 4 bases and J dropped 2 bases, with 17 bases sitting between them. CDR3 in DNA: TGTGCCAGTAGTAAAACAGGGACGCCCACACAAGAGACCCAGTACTTC. Amino acid sequence: CASSKTGTPTQETQYF.

The CDR3, as DNA: TGTGCCAGCTCACCCTTGCAGGGGGCGCAAGGAAACACCATATATTTT. This translates into CASSPLQGAQGNTIYF. The chain joins TRBV18 to TRBJ1-3; the match to TRBD1 covers 8 bases. This CDR3 region has 16 residues. Per the germline V gene, CDR1 is KGHSH and CDR2 is LQKENI. V lost 3 bases and J lost 4; bases outside the gene matches: 8. Full variable domain (outside the CDR3, taken from reference TRBV18 and TRBJ1-3): NAGVMQNPRHLVRRRGQEARLRCSPMKGHSHVYWYRQLPEEGLKFMVYLQKENIIDESGMPKERFSAEFPKEGPSILRIQQVVRGDSAAYFCASSPLQGAQGNTIYFGEGSWLTVV.